This T cell receptor beta chain is from a study of Ad26.COV2.S vaccination and SARS-CoV-2 variants. Regarding the study as a whole: Non-spike TCR breadth showed similarity between vaccine and placebo recipients.

The germline gives CDR1 LNHDA, CDR2 SQIVND (reference sequence). V lost 5 bases and J lost 1, with 12 bases in between. This CDR3 is 15 amino acids long. The treatment denotes: 15 to 20 received Ad26.COV2.S at low or high dose, single or two shots; several received placebo; per-sample allocation not given. Day 63 after the first vaccine or placebo injection was the time point for sampling. The table came from immunoSEQ multiplex PCR; TCRdb's copy has only in-frame clones and leaves some out. There are about 350,000 clones in the sample; 70% to 90% occur only once, and around 11% lies in the top ten. Worth noting for this clone: Its matching antigen is unknown.

This clonotype was sampled from a person aged 18-65 years who received the Ad26.COV2.S COVID-19 vaccine or a placebo. The genes are TRBV19 and TRBJ1-3; no firm D call. This specimen consisted of peripheral blood, obtained in a trial of Ad26.COV2.S vaccine versus placebo. In nucleotides, the CDR3 is TGTGCCAGTAGTTGGACCCTCGATTCTGGAAACACCATATATTTT. The encoded protein is CASSWTLDSGNTIYF.